This record concerns one T cell receptor beta chain sequence. The target antigen is unknown. Carried by the TCR beta cDNA libraries were unique molecular identifiers. The yield from around 1 to 10 million T cells was 500,000 or so cDNA molecules in total. One entry per CDR3 protein, called by TCRdb with MiXCR from the PCR reads. The sample shows about 260,000 distinct CDR3 sequences, 35% to 45% of them seen only once. This sample stems from a study of post-analysis software for immune sequencing data. At the level of the study: There were relapsing-remitting, secondary progressive and progressive-relapsing multiple sclerosis among the disease courses included. Study-wide results and caveats: Patients carried roughly five TRBV segments more frequently than controls did, and TRBV5-6, TRBV5-1 and TRBV20-1 were among them. Samples from one preparation batch, clustered by F measure, grouped strongly together. The normalized Chao1 diversity of multiple sclerosis patients was significantly lower than that of controls.

The CDR3 sequence is 12 residues long. Looked up from germline, CDR1 is LGHNA and CDR2 is YSLEER. V was clipped by 3 bases and J by 4 bases, with 7 bases between them. V usage is TRBV4-3 and J usage is TRBJ2-7, with D perhaps matching TRBD1 or TRBD2 (5 bases each). The clonotype comes from a girl aged 5-17 years with multiple sclerosis. The sequenced sample was blood. The CDR3 sequence: CASSQGRYEQYF. As DNA, the CDR3 is TGCGCCAGCAGCCAGGGACGGTACGAGCAGTACTTC.